This entry concerns a single T cell receptor (beta chain). In TCRdb, the RT-PCR reads were re-called with MiXCR into one record per CDR3 protein. The sample shows 250,000 to 350,000 distinct CDR3 sequences, around 22% of them seen only once. The data originate from a study of response to subunit inactivated influenza vaccine. The CDR3 sequence is 13 residues long. Trimming took 8 bases from V and 7 from J, leaving 18 bases between them. Germline V CDR1 and CDR2: SEHNR, FQNEAQ (reference sequence). This clonotype was obtained from a man between 50 and 75 years old who received an inactivated influenza vaccine. The chain employs TRBV7-9 and TRBJ2-7; D might be TRBD1 or TRBD2, each matching 5 bases. This sample comprised PBMCs from blood, obtained approximately 20 months after vaccination. CDR3 residues: CASAIGTTAEQYF. The CDR3 DNA follows: TGTGCCAGCGCGATTGGGACCACGGCTGAGCAGTACTTC.